Listed below are T cell receptor beta chains from one sample, sequenced in a study of molecular identifiers for immune sequencing clone quantification. TCRdb fed the PCR reads into MiXCR, producing one record per CDR3 protein. This table has over 600,000 distinct CDR3 sequences, around 20% appearing once. The sample consisted of naive CD8+ T cells from blood, with Jurkat cell RNA spiked in. These receptors were obtained from a human donor in good health. Some libraries in this study had Jurkat cell RNA spiked in. The CDR3 runs from the conserved cysteine through the conserved F or W. Fields, in order: V gene, J gene, D gene, clone size, CDR3 protein, CDR3 DNA. D genes are given only for firm matches. Rows may omit the clone size; those that give it use once, few, many or a size class.

>TRBV15|TRBJ2-7|NA|many
CATSSRDPPYEQYF
TGTGCCACCAGCTCTCGGGACCCCCCATACGAGCAGTACTTC
>TRBV10-3|TRBJ2-7|TRBD2|many
CAISERTSGRCPWCQAQYF
TGTGCCATCAGTGAGAGGACTAGCGGGAGGTGCCCGTGGTGTCAGGCGCAGTACTTC
>TRBV29-1|TRBJ2-3|TRBD2|many
CSVEGATSGSSTDTQYF
TGCAGCGTTGAAGGAGCGACTAGCGGGTCTAGCACAGATACGCAGTATTTT
>TRBV11-2|TRBJ2-7|NA|many
CASSSGTPKTLAYEQYF
TGTGCCAGCAGCTCAGGGACACCAAAAACACTTGCCTACGAGCAGTACTTC
>TRBV19|TRBJ2-5|NA|few
CASSMRGGQETQYF
TGTGCCAGTAGTATGCGAGGGGGCCAAGAGACCCAGTACTTC
>TRBV7-9|TRBJ2-7|TRBD2|many
CASSLPGGSGSYEQYF
TGTGCCAGCAGCTTACCCGGCGGGAGCGGCTCCTACGAGCAGTACTTC
>TRBV14|TRBJ2-5|NA|NA
CASSQDLGRLAHNEQYF
TGTGCCAGCAGCCAAGATCTGGGCAGGTTGGCACACAATGAGCAGTACTTC
>TRBV6-6|TRBJ1-1|NA|many
CASTDGPFGGTEAFF
TGTGCCAGCACCGACGGGCCCTTCGGTGGAACTGAAGCTTTCTTT
>TRBV20-1|TRBJ2-2|TRBD2|many
CSAGPGLTNTGELFF
TGCAGTGCTGGACCGGGACTAACGAACACCGGGGAGCTGTTTTTT
>TRBV27|TRBJ2-7|TRBD1|few
CASSLGTEGLEQYF
TGTGCCAGCAGTCTCGGGACAGAGGGGCTCGAGCAGTACTTC
>TRBV28|TRBJ2-1|NA|few
CASTGAEQFF
TGTGCCAGCACGGGGGCCGAGCAGTTCTTC
>TRBV4-1|TRBJ1-2|TRBD1|many
CASSPKAGTDYGYTF
TGCGCCAGCAGCCCGAAAGCAGGGACAGACTATGGCTACACCTTC
>TRBV20-1|TRBJ1-4|NA|few
CSARDQSVEVQDWENAVEKLFF
TGCAGTGCTAGAGATCAGAGCGTTGAGGTTCAGGATTGGGAGAATGCGGTAGAAAAACTGTTTTTT
>TRBV29-1|TRBJ2-7|NA|many
CSVEADNSYEQYF
TGCAGCGTTGAAGCGGACAACTCCTACGAGCAGTACTTC
>TRBV12-3/TRBV12-4|TRBJ2-7|NA|NA
CASSLSGCEQYF
TGTGCCAGCAGTTTGAGCGGCTGCGAGCAGTACTTC
>TRBV7-9|TRBJ1-5|NA|few
CASSGVLGQSNQPQHF
TGTGCCAGCAGCGGTGTGTTGGGACAAAGCAATCAGCCCCAGCATTTT
>TRBV7-9|TRBJ1-1|NA|few
CASSIDHTEAFF
TGTGCCAGCAGCATTGACCACACTGAAGCTTTCTTT
>TRBV10-1|TRBJ2-1|TRBD2|NA
CASSDSGGENEQFF
TGCGCCAGCAGTGATAGCGGGGGGGAAAATGAGCAGTTCTTC
>TRBV12-3/TRBV12-4|TRBJ2-5|NA|NA
CASSYPGAQETQYF
TGTGCCAGCAGTTACCCCGGAGCGCAAGAGACCCAGTACTTC
>TRBV4-3|TRBJ1-1|TRBD1|many
CASQKDRADRNTEAFF
TGCGCCAGCCAAAAAGACAGGGCTGATAGGAACACTGAAGCTTTCTTT
>TRBV29-1|TRBJ2-7|TRBD2|many
CSGGEGYEQYF
TGCAGCGGGGGGGAGGGCTACGAGCAGTACTTC
>TRBV30|TRBJ2-7|TRBD2|many
CAWIPRTSEYEQYF
TGTGCCTGGATCCCCCGGACTAGCGAATACGAGCAGTACTTC
>TRBV4-1|TRBJ2-3|NA|many
CASSQVGGTDTQYF
TGCGCCAGCAGCCAAGTAGGGGGCACAGATACGCAGTATTTT
>TRBV7-6|TRBJ1-5|NA|NA
CVSSLGTNQPQHF
TGTGTCAGCAGCTTAGGGACTAATCAGCCCCAGCATTTT
>TRBV6-2/TRBV6-3|TRBJ2-7|NA|few
CASSYTTGNRYEQYF
TGTGCCAGCAGTTACACGACGGGAAACCGCTACGAGCAGTACTTC
>TRBV28|TRBJ2-5|TRBD1|many
CASSLRDRGKETQYF
TGTGCCAGCAGTTTGCGGGACAGGGGTAAAGAGACCCAGTACTTC
>TRBV4-1|TRBJ2-3|NA|NA
CASSQEGREDTQYF
TGCGCCAGCAGCCAAGAAGGTAGGGAAGATACGCAGTATTTT
>TRBV6-2/TRBV6-3|TRBJ2-1|NA|many
CASSYSGILTPGEQFF
TGTGCCAGCAGTTACTCAGGGATATTAACACCCGGTGAGCAGTTCTTC
>TRBV7-8|TRBJ2-1|NA|few
CASSGNKQFF
TGTGCCAGCAGCGGAAACAAGCAGTTCTTC
>TRBV7-9|TRBJ2-5|NA|many
CASSLGNQAIQYF
TGTGCCAGCAGCTTAGGGAACCAGGCGATCCAGTACTTC
>TRBV29-1|TRBJ2-7|NA|many
CSVGPIEGRSSYEQYF
TGCAGCGTTGGACCCATCGAGGGGCGCAGCTCCTACGAGCAGTACTTC
>TRBV7-2|TRBJ1-2|NA|many
CASSLVAGDGYTF
TGTGCCAGCAGCTTAGTAGCAGGGGATGGCTACACCTTC